This TCR beta chain was recovered during a study of regulatory T cells in long-lasting Graves disease. General study results and limits: Relative to newly diagnosed Graves' patients, persistent ones had lower TCR diversity.

Arm-PCR of CDR3 regions and iRepertoire HTBI primers were the basis on which TCR beta libraries were built. TCRdb called the multiplex PCR reads again in MiXCR, with one record for every CDR3 protein. The table records roughly 500,000 distinct CDR3 sequences, around a fifth of them present only once. Time point: persistent/refractory GD, antithyroid drugs over 5 years with positive TRAb. There was RNA extracted from PBMCs, and the TCR library was made from it. For this clonotype: Its antigen is unidentified.

Germline V gene sequence: CDR1 MNHNS, CDR2 SASEGT. The trim removed 10 bases at V and 6 bases at J, leaving 6 bases unmatched. The CDR3 loop spans 11 amino acids. The V gene is TRBV6-1, the J gene TRBJ2-7, with 7 bases lining up with TRBD2. The input for sequencing was peripheral blood mononuclear cells (PBMCs), taken when the disease was refractory, from a patient treated with antithyroid drugs. This TCR was recovered from a female donor with Graves disease. CDR3 amino acids: CATGTNLEQYF. DNA for the CDR3: TGTGCCACCGGGACTAACCTCGAGCAGTACTTC.